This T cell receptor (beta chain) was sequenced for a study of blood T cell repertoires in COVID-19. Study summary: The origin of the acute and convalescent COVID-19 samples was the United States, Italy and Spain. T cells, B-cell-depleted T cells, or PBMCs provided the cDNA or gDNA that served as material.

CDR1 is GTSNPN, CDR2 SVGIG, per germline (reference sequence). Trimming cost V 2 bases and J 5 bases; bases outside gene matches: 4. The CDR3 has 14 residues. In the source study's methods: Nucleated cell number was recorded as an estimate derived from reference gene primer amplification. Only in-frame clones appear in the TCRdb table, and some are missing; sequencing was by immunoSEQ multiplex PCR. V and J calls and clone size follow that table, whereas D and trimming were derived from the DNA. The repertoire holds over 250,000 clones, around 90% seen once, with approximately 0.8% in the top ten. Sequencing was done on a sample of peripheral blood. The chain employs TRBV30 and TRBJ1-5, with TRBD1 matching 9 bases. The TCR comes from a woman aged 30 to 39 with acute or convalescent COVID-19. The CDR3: CAWSTGQGYQPQHF. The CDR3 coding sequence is TGTGCCTGGAGTACCGGACAGGGGTATCAGCCCCAGCATTTT.